This T cell receptor beta chain was found in a study of technical replicates of blood from a few donors. This CDR3 contains 14 residues. Germline CDR1 is SGHDT and CDR2 is YYEEEE. The ends were cut back, 0 bases at V and 8 bases at J, with 12 bases in the middle. Method: immunoSEQ multiplex PCR; TCRdb's copy keeps in-frame clones and lacks some. The data contain approximately 93,000 clones, approximately 95% of them singletons. The rearrangement uses TRBV5-6 and TRBJ2-1; D is perhaps TRBD2 (6 bases). The sample taken for sequencing was T cells isolated from PBMCs. The clonotype comes from a human donor in good health. Here the CDR3 reads CASSLVEGPDEQFF. DNA for the CDR3: TGTGCCAGCAGCTTGGTGGAGGGGCCCGATGAGCAGTTCTTC.